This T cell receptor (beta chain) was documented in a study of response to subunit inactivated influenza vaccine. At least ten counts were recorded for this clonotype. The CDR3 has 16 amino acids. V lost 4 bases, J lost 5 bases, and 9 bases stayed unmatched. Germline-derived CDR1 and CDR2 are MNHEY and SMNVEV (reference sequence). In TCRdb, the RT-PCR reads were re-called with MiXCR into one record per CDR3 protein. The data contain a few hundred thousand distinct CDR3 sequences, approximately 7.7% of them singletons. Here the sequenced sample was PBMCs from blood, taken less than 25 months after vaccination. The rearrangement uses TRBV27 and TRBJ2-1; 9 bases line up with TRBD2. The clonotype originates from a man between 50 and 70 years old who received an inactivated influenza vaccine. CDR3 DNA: TGTGCCAGCAGTTATATCGCGGGGGGGGACAACAATGAGCAGTTCTTC. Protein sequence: CASSYIAGGDNNEQFF.